The source of this TCR beta chain is a study of T cell changes during pregnancy in multiple sclerosis (dated by TCRdb to about 2019). In the study overall: Changes in the T cell repertoire over the course of pregnancy were examined in this study in women with multiple sclerosis.

The CDR3 covers 14 residues, taking in both the cysteine and the phenylalanine. The DNA shown is the 42-base CDR3, in frame from base 1. Via the germline V gene, CDR1 is ENHRY and CDR2 SYGVKD. V and J are trimmed by 10 bases and 4 bases, and the gene matches miss 9 bases of the junction. Remarks on this clone: Which antigen it targets is not known. Base-call qualities are not available, and no considerably larger clone is one nucleotide away.

The library was made by the immunoSEQ multiplex PCR assay. TCRdb retrieved this table from immuneACCESS and kept in-frame rearrangements only. Not all clones are present; in checked studies, unresolved V genes account for under half, and no reason is known for the remainder. For this sample the table gives 48,000 or so clones, of which approximately 92% were detected only once. The ten largest clones capture more than 0.7% of the sample. This clonotype originated in a female donor in good health, enrolled as a control in a pregnancy study. The rearranged chain carries TRBV10-3 and TRBJ1-1; 10 bases in the junction line up with TRBD1. The starting material was CD4+ T cells from peripheral blood mononuclear cells, obtained in the second trimester of pregnancy. This receptor carries the CDR3 CATTGTGVGTEAFF. The nucleotide sequence is TGTGCCACCACGGGGACAGGGGTCGGCACTGAAGCTTTCTTT.